The sequence of this T cell receptor beta chain was determined in a study of blood T cell repertoires in COVID-19. Study in general: Sites in the United States, Italy and Spain provided acute and convalescent COVID-19 samples. From T cells, B-cell-depleted T cells, or PBMCs came the material, which was cDNA or gDNA.

As for this clone: The sample has other DNA sequences that encode this CDR3 too.

In the authors' methods: Amplifying reference gene primers gave estimates of nucleated cell counts. Data came from immunoSEQ multiplex PCR; TCRdb stores just in-frame clones and leaves some out. The DNA gave D and trimming, while V, J and clone size come from that table. The sample consists of 220,000 or so clones, around 84% of them appearing once. Germline values: CDR1 SGHRS, CDR2 YFSETQ. The CDR3 spans 12 residues. Trimming at V came to 1 base and at J to 5 bases, leaving 0 bases not matched to a gene. The TCR sequence derives from a man aged 30-40 years with active or convalescent COVID-19. The source material was peripheral blood. This sequence joins TRBV5-1 and TRBJ2-7; 7 bases map to TRBD1. The CDR3 sequence is CASSLQGDEQYF. CDR3 coding DNA: TGCGCCAGCAGCTTGCAGGGGGACGAGCAGTACTTC.